The 19 T cell receptor beta chains below were found in one sample sequenced in a study of control samples from healthy donors and cancer patients. The data were produced by immunoSEQ multiplex PCR, yet TCRdb's version contains in-frame clones alone and is incomplete. The table lists about 51,000 clones, 75% to 85% of them singletons. The sample was blood. The receptors come from a man aged 70 or older in good health.

V usage is TRBV30 and J usage is TRBJ2-2, with a possible D match to TRBD2 (6 bases). Deletions cut 7 bases from V and 6 bases from J, with 15 bases between. CDR1 GTSNPN and CDR2 SVGIG come from the germline V gene (reference sequence). The CDR3 length is 13 residues. In DNA form, the CDR3 reads TGTGCCTCGCACGACTGGAGGGCCGGGGAGCTGTTTTTT. Residues: CASHDWRAGELFF. Using reference TRBV30 and TRBJ2-2 for the parts outside the CDR3, the full variable domain is SQTIHQWPATLVQPVGSPLSLECTVEGTSNPNLYWYRQAAGRGLQLLFYSVGIGQISSEVPQNLSASRPQDRQFILSSKKLLLSDSGFYLCASHDWRAGELFFGEGSRLTVL.

The chain joins TRBV2 to TRBJ2-3; D is unclear. The germline V gene has CDR1 SNHLY and CDR2 FYNNEI. The V end lost 8 bases, the J end lost 5 bases, and 5 bases lay between the germline ends. The CDR3 is 10 residues long. The CDR3 sequence is CASRLDTQYF. Written as DNA, the CDR3 is TGTGCCAGCCGGCTAGATACGCAGTATTTT.

This clone was seen just once. The chain combines TRBV7-9 with TRBJ2-1; D may be TRBD1 (7 bases). The germline V gene has CDR1 SEHNR and CDR2 FQNEAQ (reference sequence). The CDR3 has 14 residues. V was trimmed by 2 bases and J by 15 bases, leaving 20 bases between them. CDR3 region: CASSLTGQALAPFF. Written as DNA, the CDR3 is TGTGCCAGCAGCTTAACCGGACAGGCCCTAGCGCCGTTCTTC.

The V and J genes are TRBV5-1 and TRBJ2-2, with a tentative D call TRBD2 (6 bases). This CDR3 contains 14 residues. V lost 1 base, J lost 6 bases, and 10 bases lay in between. Germline CDR1 reads SGHRS; CDR2 reads YFSETQ. CDR3 amino acids: CASSLLGEAGELFF. The CDR3 DNA follows: TGCGCCAGCAGCTTGTTAGGGGAGGCCGGGGAGCTGTTTTTT. The whole variable domain, remainder taken from reference TRBV5-1 and TRBJ2-2, is KAGVTQTPRYLIKTRGQQVTLSCSPISGHRSVSWYQQTPGQGLQFLFEYFSETQRNKGNFPGRFSGRQFSNSRSEMNVSTLELGDSALYLCASSLLGEAGELFFGEGSRLTVL.

V usage is TRBV9 and J usage is TRBJ2-7; 12 bases agree with TRBD2. The CDR3 extends over 16 amino acids. Per the germline V gene, CDR1 is SGDLS and CDR2 is YYNGEE. With 0 bases clipped from V and 6 bases from J, the junction kept 7 bases outside the gene matches. CDR3: CASSVGASGGAGEQYF. The CDR3 DNA reads TGTGCCAGCAGCGTAGGCGCTAGCGGGGGGGCGGGCGAGCAGTACTTC.

The chain recombines TRBV18 with TRBJ2-2; 7 bases fit TRBD1. Germline CDR1 reads KGHSH; CDR2 reads LQKENI. The CDR3 is 16 amino acids. Germline trimming cut 5 bases from V and 0 bases from J; bases unmatched to any gene: 6. Written as DNA, the CDR3 is TGTGCCAGCTCATCCGGACAGGTCTCGAACACCGGGGAGCTGTTTTTT. It specifies CASSSGQVSNTGELFF. The full variable domain, its missing parts supplied by reference TRBV18 and TRBJ2-2, is NAGVMQNPRHLVRRRGQEARLRCSPMKGHSHVYWYRQLPEEGLKFMVYLQKENIIDESGMPKERFSAEFPKEGPSILRIQQVVRGDSAAYFCASSSGQVSNTGELFFGEGSRLTVL.

The CDR3 bases are TGTGCCAGCAGTTTAGCTACCGTGGGGGGCTACACCTTC. Its protein product is CASSLATVGGYTF. This chain joins TRBV12-3 or TRBV12-4 and TRBJ1-2; D unresolved. The V end lost 0 bases, the J end lost 8 bases, and 10 bases lay between the germline ends. This CDR3 spans 13 amino acids.

The rearrangement joins TRBV21-1 to TRBJ1-1; the table's D call, TRBD1, has no DNA check behind it. TRBV21-1 is listed as a pseudogene. The CDR3 is 15 amino acids. CDR3 coding DNA: TGTGCCAGCAGCAAAAACAGTAGACAGAGGACTGAAGCTTTCTTT. This translates into CASSKNSRQRTEAFF.

The J gene is TRBJ1-1, the V gene TRBV5-1; 11 bases align to TRBD1. Trimming at V came to 1 base and at J to 5 bases, leaving 7 bases not matched to a gene. In germline, CDR1 is SGHRS, CDR2 YFSETQ. CDR3 size: 16 residues. For the CDR3, the DNA is TGCGCCAGCAGCTTGCGCGGACAGGGGGCCGGGACTGAAGCTTTCTTT. Translation: CASSLRGQGAGTEAFF.

J is TRBJ1-5 and V is TRBV28; a possible D gene is TRBD1 (6 bases). Germline values: CDR1 MDHEN, CDR2 SYDVKM. The CDR3 runs 20 residues. Trimming pared 6 bases from V and 5 bases from J, leaving 32 bases between. The CDR3 sequence: CASSSFARWGGTFSDQPQHF. CDR3 in DNA: TGTGCCAGCAGCAGTTTTGCGCGGTGGGGGGGCACTTTCTCCGATCAGCCCCAGCATTTT.

The gene calls are TRBV28 and TRBJ1-5; unclear D gene. The CDR3 totals 13 residues. V was pared by 6 bases and J by 4 bases, with 10 bases between. Germline loops: CDR1 MDHEN, CDR2 SYDVKM. The CDR3 loop reads CASRREENQPQHF. CDR3 nucleotide sequence: TGTGCCAGCAGGAGAGAGGAAAATCAGCCCCAGCATTTT.

The chain recombines TRBV2 with TRBJ1-3; D gene ambiguous. Germline V lookup: CDR1 SNHLY, CDR2 FYNNEI. This CDR3 region has 14 residues. The germline V and J ends were trimmed by 7 bases and 0 bases, with 10 bases remaining between them. DNA of the CDR3: TGTGCCAGCAAGACCGGACTCTCTGGAAACACCATATATTTT. Protein product: CASKTGLSGNTIYF.

The CDR3 loop is CASSRGTSGAREDTQYF. Here the CDR3 DNA reads TGTGCCAGCAGTCGAGGGACTAGCGGGGCCAGGGAGGATACGCAGTATTTT. V gene TRBV3-1 (or the pseudogene TRBV3-2) combines with J gene TRBJ2-3, with 13 positions matching TRBD2. V was pared by 6 bases and J by 6 bases, with 12 bases of the junction left unmatched. Germline CDR1 and CDR2: LGHDT and YNNKEL (reference sequence). The CDR3 runs 17 residues.

The chain carries TRBV6-6 and TRBJ1-5; 11 nucleotides line up with TRBD1. CDR1 and CDR2 from the germline V gene are MNHNY and SVGAGI (reference sequence). Unmatched junction bases numbered 3, after V lost 5 bases and J lost 6 bases. This CDR3 is built from 14 residues. CDR3 loop: CASSGQGAGQPQHF. CDR3 coding DNA: TGTGCCAGCAGTGGACAGGGGGCAGGTCAGCCCCAGCATTTT.

This clone showed up just a few times. The chain is built from TRBV15 and TRBJ1-1; no clear D. The germline gives CDR1 LNHNV, CDR2 YYDKDF (reference sequence). This CDR3 is 14 amino acids long. The V end lost 1 base, the J end lost 6 bases, and 12 bases lay between the germline ends. The CDR3 is CATSRVRRRAEAFF. The CDR3 DNA is TGTGCCACCAGCAGAGTTAGACGTCGGGCTGAAGCTTTCTTT.

The chain links TRBV28 to TRBJ1-1; TRBD1 matches at 7 bases. The CDR3 contains 17 residues. CDR1 MDHEN and CDR2 SYDVKM come from the germline V gene. V lost 1 base to trimming and J lost 7 bases; unmatched junction nucleotides: 15. The CDR3 is CASSLLGGRGKSSEAFF. DNA for the CDR3: TGTGCCAGCAGTTTATTAGGTGGCAGGGGGAAGTCGAGTGAAGCTTTCTTT.

This clone showed up just once. The chain uses TRBV5-4 and TRBJ2-1; D is uncertain. The CDR3 extends over 13 amino acids. The V end lost 0 bases, the J end lost 5 bases, and 6 bases lay between the germline ends. Germline V gives CDR1 SGHNT, CDR2 YYREEE (reference sequence). In nucleotides, the CDR3 is TGTGCCAGCAGCTTGGGACCCAACAATGAGCAGTTCTTC. Translating gives CASSLGPNNEQFF.

The chain carries TRBV5-8 and TRBJ1-1; no firm D call. CDR1 and CDR2 (germline): SGHTS, YDEGEE. Trimming pared 6 bases from V and 4 bases from J, leaving 22 bases between. This CDR3 has 16 residues. In DNA form, the CDR3 reads TGTGCCAGCACCACCCGGAGGCGATTGCCCGGCACTGAAGCTTTCTTT. Protein: CASTTRRRLPGTEAFF.

This chain links TRBV5-1 with TRBJ2-7; D possibly corresponds to TRBD1 (6 bases). Germline V gene sequence: CDR1 SGHRS, CDR2 YFSETQ. The CDR3 consists of 15 residues. V shed 6 bases and J shed 1 base, with 17 bases lying between them. CDR3 bases: TGCGCCAGCACGGTCGGGACACGTACGTCCTACGAGCAGTACTTC. Residues: CASTVGTRTSYEQYF.